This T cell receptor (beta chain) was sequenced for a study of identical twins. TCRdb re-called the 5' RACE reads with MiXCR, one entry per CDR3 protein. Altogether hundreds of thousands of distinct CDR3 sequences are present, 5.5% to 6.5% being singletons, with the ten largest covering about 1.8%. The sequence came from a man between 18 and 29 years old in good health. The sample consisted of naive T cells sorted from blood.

The CDR3 is CASSPWTGATGELFF. CDR3 bases: TGTGCCAGCAGCCCGTGGACAGGTGCCACCGGGGAGCTGTTTTTT. The chain employs TRBV7-3 and TRBJ2-2, with 7 positions matching TRBD1. V lost 5 bases, J lost 4 bases, and 7 bases stayed unmatched. In germline, CDR1 is SGHTA, CDR2 FQGTGA. The CDR3 sequence is 15 residues long.